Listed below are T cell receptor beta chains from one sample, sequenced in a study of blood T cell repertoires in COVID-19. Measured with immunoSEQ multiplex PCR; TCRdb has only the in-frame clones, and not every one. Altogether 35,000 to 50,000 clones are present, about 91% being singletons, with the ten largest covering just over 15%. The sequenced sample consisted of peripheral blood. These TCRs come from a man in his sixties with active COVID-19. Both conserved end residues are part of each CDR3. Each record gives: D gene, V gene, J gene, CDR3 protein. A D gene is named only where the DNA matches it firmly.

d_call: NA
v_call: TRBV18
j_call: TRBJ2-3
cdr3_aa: CASSPLGGPTDTQYF

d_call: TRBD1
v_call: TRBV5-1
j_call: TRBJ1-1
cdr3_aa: CASSHGRGFGTEAFF

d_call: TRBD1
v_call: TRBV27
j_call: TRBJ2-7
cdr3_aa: CASSRKGTGGGEQYF

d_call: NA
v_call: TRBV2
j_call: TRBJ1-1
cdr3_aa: CASREEGYTEAFF

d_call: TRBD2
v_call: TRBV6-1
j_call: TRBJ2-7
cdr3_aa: CASSERRAGESYEQYF

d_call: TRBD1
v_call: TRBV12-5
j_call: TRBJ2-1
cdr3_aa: CASGPGQGDDEQFF

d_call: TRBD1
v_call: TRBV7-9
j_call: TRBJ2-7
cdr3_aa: CASRAGTGHYEQYF

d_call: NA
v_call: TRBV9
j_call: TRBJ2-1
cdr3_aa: CASSKSGYSYNEQFF

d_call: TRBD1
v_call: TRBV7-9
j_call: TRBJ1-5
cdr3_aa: CASSQQGLNQPQHF

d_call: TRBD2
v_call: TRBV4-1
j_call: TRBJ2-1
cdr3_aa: CASSQDNSGGGDEQFF

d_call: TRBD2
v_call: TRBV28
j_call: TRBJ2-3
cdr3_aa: CASSLVGAGGGLTDTQYF

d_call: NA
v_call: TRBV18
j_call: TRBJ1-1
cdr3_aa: CASSRSRADYQMNTEAFF

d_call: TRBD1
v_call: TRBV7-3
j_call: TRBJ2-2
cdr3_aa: CATKGDSNTGELFF

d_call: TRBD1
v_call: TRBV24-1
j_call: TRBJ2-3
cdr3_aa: CATSDRRTGDTQYF

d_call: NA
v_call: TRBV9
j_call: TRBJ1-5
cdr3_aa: CASSVRGREYSNQPQHF

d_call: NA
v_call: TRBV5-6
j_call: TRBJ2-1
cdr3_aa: CASSLIGAVSEQFF

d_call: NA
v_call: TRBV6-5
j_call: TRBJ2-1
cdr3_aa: CASGTRGNEQFF

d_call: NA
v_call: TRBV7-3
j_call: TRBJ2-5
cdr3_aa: CASSPQGSRETQYF

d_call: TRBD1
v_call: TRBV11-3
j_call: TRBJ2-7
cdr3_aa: CASSLGRGQGAREQYF

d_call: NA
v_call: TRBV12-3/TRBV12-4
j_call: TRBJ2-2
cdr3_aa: CASRKLEAGELFF

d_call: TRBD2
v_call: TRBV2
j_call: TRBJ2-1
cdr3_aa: CASNKLGLGYNEQFF

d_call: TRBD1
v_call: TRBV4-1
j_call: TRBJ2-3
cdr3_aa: CASSQDGTGSDTQYF

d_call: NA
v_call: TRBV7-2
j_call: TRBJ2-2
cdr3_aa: CASSSLGGDTGELFF

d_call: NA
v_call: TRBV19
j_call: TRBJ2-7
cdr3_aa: CASSISPDTYEQYF

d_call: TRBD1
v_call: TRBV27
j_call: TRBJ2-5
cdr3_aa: CASSTSTGGETQYF

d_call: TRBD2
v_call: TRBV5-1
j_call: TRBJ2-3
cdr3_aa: CASSSSSGRAGEDTQYF